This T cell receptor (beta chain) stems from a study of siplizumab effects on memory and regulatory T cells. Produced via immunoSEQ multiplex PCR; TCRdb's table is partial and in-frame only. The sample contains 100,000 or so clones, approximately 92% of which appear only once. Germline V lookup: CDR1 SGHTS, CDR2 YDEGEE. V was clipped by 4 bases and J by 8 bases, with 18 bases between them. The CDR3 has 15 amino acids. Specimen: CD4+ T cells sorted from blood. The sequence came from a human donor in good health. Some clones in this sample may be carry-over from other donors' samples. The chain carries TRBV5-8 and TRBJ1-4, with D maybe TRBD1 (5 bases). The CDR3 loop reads CASSRQGLSSEKLFF. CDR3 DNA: TGTGCCAGCAGCAGGCAGGGTTTGAGCAGCGAAAAACTGTTTTTT.